This entry concerns a single TCR beta chain. Its antigen is not yet known. Per-nucleotide qualities are absent, and no much larger clonotype sits a single base away. Whole blood was collected in K2EDTA tubes by collaborating institutions according to the institutions' own protocols. For TCRbeta analysis, collaborator samples were shipped as frozen whole blood, as isolated PBMCs, or as DNA extracted from either sample type. This specimen belongs to a study of blood T cell repertoires in COVID-19 (dated by TCRdb to 2020 to 2022). For context, the study as a whole: Samples from collaborators originated in the United States, Italy and Spain and spanned both the acute and convalescent phases of COVID-19. The prospective study material was composed of cDNA or gDNA derived from T cells, B-cell-depleted T cells, or PBMCs. The dataset comprised deeply sampled blood TCRbeta repertoires from subjects exposed to, actively infected with, or recovered from COVID-19. The repertoires were made available in a free public database intended to serve as a resource for research on the immune response to SARS-CoV-2. The samples were drawn from the first 160 participants of the ongoing ImmuneRACE study and from more than 1,000 subjects provided by 6 global collaborators. A de-identified subject ID, COVID-19 status, age in years and sex were almost always included in the sample metadata. HLA class I and class II types, where available, came from metadata supplied by the sample provider rather than from assay-based typing. On the study overall, not on this receptor specifically: How much clinical and demographic metadata was included differed by source and by participant, and the metadata was provided uncurated.

The CDR3 numbers 15 residues from cysteine through phenylalanine. Only the CDR3 portion is preserved as DNA: 45 bases, with reading frame beginning at the first base. CDR1 and CDR2, looked up from the germline V gene, are KGHSH and LQKENI. V loses 0 bases, J loses 0 bases, and the germline ends lie 6 bases apart. TCRbeta CDR3 regions were amplified from genomic DNA by means of the immunoSEQ Assay, a bias-controlled multiplex PCR. In the original analysis: Nucleated cell counts per sample were estimated from amplification of reference gene primers within the assay. Sequence reads were collapsed and filtered to measure the absolute abundance of every unique TCRbeta CDR3 rearrangement. For each sample, productive Simpson clonality was calculated as the square root of Simpson's diversity index over productive rearrangements. The source is immuneACCESS, and TCRdb retained only in-frame sequences with V and J called. Part of the clones is not carried over; for the studies checked, unresolved V genes explain less than half of this, and the remainder is unexplained. Clone size and V and J calls were adopted from that table, with D and trimming inferred from the DNA. The sample contains just under 35,000 clones, more than 90% of them found a single time. In total, the top ten clones hold about 39% of the sample.

Sequencing was carried out using peripheral blood. The TCR sequence derives from a man in his sixties with active or convalescent COVID-19. This chain is built from TRBV18 and TRBJ2-4; too little of a D gene remains to name it. The DNA is as follows: TGTGCCAGCTCACCACCGGGCCTAGCCAAAAACATTCAGTACTTC. It codes for CASSPPGLAKNIQYF.